The 21 T cell receptor beta chains in this list originate from one sample, sequenced in a study of sequential checkpoint blockade in melanoma. Sample treatment: randomized to nivolumab then ipilimumab (arm A) or the reverse (arm B). Libraries were prepared by immunoSEQ multiplex PCR; TCRdb keeps only in-frame clonotypes and omits some of them. The sample carries roughly 10,000 clones, 73% recorded once. Sequencing used CD8+ T cells sorted from blood (inferred from file names), obtained from a patient given nivolumab and ipilimumab in sequence. The receptors were sampled from a human donor with melanoma.

The count of this clone is one. This chain uses TRBV7-8 with TRBJ2-7, with TRBD1 matching over 9 bases. Germline-derived CDR1 and CDR2 are SGHVS and FQNEAQ. The CDR3 runs to 14 residues. Trimming cost V 5 bases and J 2 bases; bases outside gene matches: 4. The CDR3 region has the DNA TGTGCCAGCAGCGCACAGGGGGCCGCCTACGAGCAGTACTTC. It yields the protein CASSAQGAAYEQYF. The complete variable domain, with remaining parts taken from reference TRBV7-8 and TRBJ2-7, reads GAGVSQSPRYKVAKRGQDVALRCDPISGHVSLFWYQQALGQGPEFLTYFQNEAQLDKSGLPSDRFFAERPEGSVSTLKIQRTQQEDSAVYLCASSAQGAAYEQYFGPGTRLTVT.

CDR3 in amino acids: CASSRQGSHEQYF. CDR3 in DNA: TGTGCCAGCAGCCGACAGGGGTCCCACGAGCAGTACTTC. The chain has TRBV7-9 and TRBJ2-7; 8 bases match TRBD1. The germline V gene has CDR1 SEHNR and CDR2 FQNEAQ (reference sequence). The CDR3 is made up of 13 amino acids. With V trimmed by 5 bases and J by 5 bases, 5 bases remained unmatched.

This clone was recorded a few times. V gene TRBV7-9 combines with J gene TRBJ2-5; 11 bases line up with TRBD2. V lost 2 bases to trimming and J lost 3 bases; unmatched junction nucleotides: 14. This CDR3 has 19 amino acids. CDR1 and CDR2 from the germline V gene are SEHNR and FQNEAQ (reference sequence). CDR3 coding DNA: TGTGCCAGCAGCTTACCCCTCTCGGGTAGCGGGAGGGAAAAAGAGACCCAGTACTTC. It is translated as CASSLPLSGSGREKETQYF.

This chain connects TRBV27 to TRBJ2-2; TRBD2 matches at 16 bases. Germline loops: CDR1 MNHEY, CDR2 SMNVEV (reference sequence). This CDR3 region has 19 residues. V shed 2 bases, J shed 5 bases, and the junction held 8 bases outside the gene matches. In DNA, the CDR3 is TGTGCCAGCAGTTTAGTGGGGACTAGCGGGGGGGTACTGACCGGGGAGCTGTTTTTT. It yields the protein CASSLVGTSGGVLTGELFF.

In this sample, this clone turned up once. This specimen includes other DNA sequences encoding the same CDR3. V usage is TRBV5-6 and J usage is TRBJ1-2; 11 positions agree with TRBD1. CDR1 and CDR2 (germline): SGHDT, YYEEEE. The CDR3 extends over 14 amino acids. The ends lost 0 bases at V and 5 bases at J; junction bases unmatched: 0. CDR3: CASSLGDRGYGYTF. As DNA, the CDR3 is TGTGCCAGCAGCTTGGGGGACAGGGGGTATGGCTACACCTTC.

The chain employs TRBV11-2 and TRBJ1-3; D call uncertain. The CDR3 contains 15 residues. CDR1 is SGHAT, CDR2 FQNNGV, per germline. Trimming took off 5 bases at V and 8 bases at J, with 19 bases between the two ends. CDR3 region: CASSPSLGFRHTIYF. In DNA form, the CDR3 reads TGTGCCAGCAGCCCGTCCCTTGGGTTCAGGCACACCATATATTTT. Full variable domain (missing parts from reference TRBV11-2 and TRBJ1-3): EAGVAQSPRYKIIEKRQSVAFWCNPISGHATLYWYQQILGQGPKLLIQFQNNGVVDDSQLPKDRFSAERLKGVDSTLKIQPAKLEDSAVYLCASSPSLGFRHTIYFGEGSWLTVV.

The V gene is TRBV27, the J gene TRBJ2-1; D may be TRBD1 (6 bases). Trimming left V 6 bases short and J 9 bases short, with 9 bases between. The CDR3 has 11 amino acids. In germline, CDR1 is MNHEY, CDR2 SMNVEV (reference sequence). The CDR3 sequence is CASSPGVEQFF. CDR3 nucleotide sequence: TGTGCCAGCAGCCCAGGGGTTGAGCAGTTCTTC.

This chain connects TRBV28 to TRBJ2-3; possible D gene TRBD2, 6 bases. The CDR3 sequence is 14 residues long. Germline lookup yields CDR1 MDHEN and CDR2 SYDVKM. V shed 2 bases and J shed 5 bases, with 11 bases lying between them. The CDR3: CASSLNGGGDTQYF. In DNA, the CDR3 is TGTGCCAGCAGTTTAAACGGGGGAGGAGATACGCAGTATTTT.

There are a few counts of this clone. CDR3 coding DNA: TGCGCCAGCAGCCCGGACTTTAGCGGCTACGAGCAGTACTTC. It encodes CASSPDFSGYEQYF. The genes are TRBV4-1 and TRBJ2-7; D perhaps matches TRBD2 (6 bases). Germline CDR1 is MGHRA and CDR2 is YSYEKL. The CDR3 totals 14 residues. V dropped 4 bases and J dropped 3 bases, with 13 bases sitting between them.

The chain joins TRBV7-6 to TRBJ1-5; 7 bases are a match to TRBD1. The CDR3 has 15 residues. The V gene's germline CDR1 is SGHVS and CDR2 FNYEAQ. V was pared by 5 bases and J by 2 bases, with 6 bases of the junction left unmatched. This CDR3 reads CASSPTGERNQPQHF. The CDR3 DNA reads as TGTGCCAGCAGCCCAACAGGGGAGCGCAATCAGCCCCAGCATTTT.

The chain recombines TRBV19 with TRBJ2-1; 9 nucleotides line up with TRBD2. Germline loops: CDR1 LNHDA, CDR2 SQIVND (reference sequence). The CDR3 covers 14 residues. With 6 bases clipped from V and 4 bases from J, the junction kept 4 bases outside the gene matches. For the CDR3, the DNA is TGTGCCAGTAGCAATAGCGGGGGATACAATGAGCAGTTCTTC. Protein sequence: CASSNSGGYNEQFF. Based on the CDR3 plus reference TRBV19 and TRBJ2-1, the full variable domain is DGGITQSPKYLFRKEGQNVTLSCEQNLNHDAMYWYRQDPGQGLRLIYYSQIVNDFQKGDIAEGYSVSREKKESFPLTVTSAQKNPTAFYLCASSNSGGYNEQFFGPGTRLTVL.

This clone was found a few times. The CDR3 is CASSGGQHRYGYTF. DNA for the CDR3: TGTGCCAGCAGCGGGGGACAGCACCGCTATGGCTACACCTTC. J is TRBJ1-2 and V is TRBV7-6, with 7 bases that match TRBD1. The germline V gene has CDR1 SGHVS and CDR2 FNYEAQ. This CDR3 is built from 14 residues. Unmatched junction bases numbered 7, after V lost 5 bases and J lost 4 bases.

This clone was found a few times. This CDR3 reads CASGLAGGDEQYF. The CDR3 nucleotides are TGTGCCAGCGGCCTAGCGGGAGGGGACGAGCAGTACTTC. The chain couples TRBV11-2 to TRBJ2-7; TRBD2 aligns across 12 bases. CDR1 and CDR2 from the germline V gene are SGHAT and FQNNGV. The CDR3 extends over 13 amino acids. V dropped 8 bases and J dropped 5; count of bases not matched to a gene: 4.

This chain links TRBV12-5 with TRBJ2-1; 10 bases line up with TRBD2. The CDR3 is made up of 16 amino acids. Germline trimming cut 0 bases from V and 10 bases from J; bases unmatched to any gene: 9. Germline CDR1 and CDR2: LGHNT and FRNRAP. The CDR3, as DNA: TGTGCTAGTGGTTTGGTTCCAGCGGGGGGGCCTGAGGAGCAGTTCTTC. Its protein product is CASGLVPAGGPEEQFF.

V is TRBV15 and J is TRBJ2-1; TRBD2 agrees at 9 bases. This CDR3 is 15 amino acids long. The V gene end was trimmed by 2 bases and the J gene end by 5 bases; junction bases not matched to a gene: 4. CDR1 LNHNV and CDR2 YYDKDF come from the germline V gene (reference sequence). In nucleotides, the CDR3 is TGTGCCACCAGCAGACTCGGGACTAGCAACAATGAGCAGTTCTTC. Encoded protein: CATSRLGTSNNEQFF. Using reference TRBV15 and TRBJ2-1 for the parts outside the CDR3, the full variable domain is DAMVIQNPRYQVTQFGKPVTLSCSQTLNHNVMYWYQQKSSQAPKLLFHYYDKDFNNEADTPDNFQSRRPNTSFCFLDIRSPGLGDTAMYLCATSRLGTSNNEQFFGPGTRLTVL.

The chain joins TRBV30 to TRBJ1-4; 7 nucleotides line up with TRBD1. Germline lookup yields CDR1 GTSNPN and CDR2 SVGIG (reference sequence). J was trimmed by 8 bases and V by 5 bases; bases with no gene match: 8. The CDR3 has 13 amino acids. In DNA, the CDR3 is TGTGCCTGGGAACCGGGACAGCGAGAAAAACTGTTTTTT. It specifies CAWEPGQREKLFF.

The V gene is TRBV15, the J gene TRBJ2-1; TRBD2 matches at 8 bases. The germline gives CDR1 LNHNV, CDR2 YYDKDF (reference sequence). The CDR3 sequence is 16 residues long. V trimming: 0 bases; J trimming: 3 bases; junction bases outside the gene matches: 4. CDR3 nucleotide sequence: TGTGCCACCAGCAGAGAGGACGGGGGGGGCTACAATGAGCAGTTCTTC. This encodes CATSREDGGGYNEQFF.

The chain uses TRBV9 and TRBJ1-4; perhaps TRBD1 as D (6 bases). The CDR3 contains 15 residues. Trimming removed 3 bases from V and 8 bases from J, with 17 bases in between. Germline CDR1 and CDR2: SGDLS and YYNGEE. CDR3 region: CASSAQGTPGEKLFF. The CDR3 nucleotides are TGTGCCAGCAGCGCCCAGGGGACGCCCGGCGAAAAACTGTTTTTT.

The chain carries TRBV6-6 and TRBJ1-5, with 9 positions matching TRBD1. The V and J ends lost 2 bases and 2 bases, in that order; junction bases with no gene match: 4. The CDR3 loop spans 16 amino acids. Germline V gene lookup returns CDR1 MNHNY and CDR2 SVGAGI (reference sequence). CDR3 in amino acids: CASSYPQGAGNQPQHF. In DNA form, the CDR3 reads TGTGCCAGCAGTTACCCACAGGGGGCAGGCAATCAGCCCCAGCATTTT.

The rearrangement uses TRBV6-4 and TRBJ1-1, with D possibly being TRBD1 (6 bases). The CDR3 has 17 amino acids. Between the trimmed V and J ends, which lost 2 bases and 2 bases, there was a span of 18 bases. Germline assignment: CDR1 MRHNA and CDR2 SNTAGT. The CDR3: CASSDLILGGLNTEAFF. The CDR3 DNA sequence: TGTGCCAGCAGTGACCTTATTTTGGGGGGGCTAAACACTGAAGCTTTCTTT.

The CDR3 loop is CSLLLGGAHGYTF. For the CDR3, the DNA is TGCAGCCTCCTCCTCGGGGGGGCCCATGGCTACACCTTC. J is TRBJ1-2 and V is TRBV29-1; tentative D call: TRBD1 (6 bases). In germline, CDR1 is SQVTM, CDR2 ANQGSEA. V lost 8 bases and J lost 6, with 19 bases in between. This CDR3 has 13 residues.